In its sample, the clone carrying this T cell receptor (beta chain) was seen a few times. Its antigen remains unknown. This sample was taken from a study of cytomegalovirus exposure and HLA in healthy donors. CDR1 is MNHNS, CDR2 SASEGT, per germline. This CDR3 comprises 13 residues. Trimming stripped 3 bases from V and 4 bases from J, with 7 bases between. Study results and caveats: Immune exposure was documented only through CMV serostatus. Whilst most TCR sequences proved rare, a subset of public TCRs occurred across many donors. Prior analysis indicated that the majority of TCR beta V segments exhibited productivity approximately 87% or approximately 30% of the time.

It was healthy bone marrow donors who served as donors. Amplification used 60 Vbeta primers and 13 Jbeta primers. Data came from immunoSEQ multiplex PCR; TCRdb stores just in-frame clones and leaves some out. The repertoire holds 90,000 to 150,000 clones, with around 73% as singletons. The chain has TRBV6-1 and TRBJ1-3; a possible D gene is TRBD1 (5 bases). This clonotype was sampled from a middle-aged woman in good health and CMV-seropositive. Material for sequencing was PBMCs. The CDR3, as DNA: TGTGCCAGCAGTGACAACAGGGGAAACACCATATATTTT. Its protein is CASSDNRGNTIYF.